A selection of T cell receptor beta chains follows, all from one sample in a study of neurological immune-mediated disorders. One entry per CDR3 protein, called by TCRdb with MiXCR from the 5' RACE reads. This table holds roughly 67,000 distinct CDR3 sequences, around 4% found once. The sequencing sample was made of PBMCs. These receptors came from a man in his fifties with multiple sclerosis. Each CDR3 is given with its conserved first and last residue. Fields, in order: clone size, D gene, V gene, J gene, CDR3 DNA, CDR3 protein. The D gene is left open where the match is weak. Clone size is given for some rows only: seen once, a few or many times, or a class if the clone is expanded.

clone_size: many
d_call: .
v_call: TRBV15
j_call: TRBJ1-1
cdr3_nt: TGTGCCACCAGCGGAGAAACTTTGGAACAGGGTATTACTGAAGCTTTCTTT
cdr3_aa: CATSGETLEQGITEAFF

clone_size: many
d_call: TRBD1
v_call: TRBV6-6
j_call: TRBJ1-4
cdr3_nt: TGTGCCAGCAGACGTACAGGGGCTTTCGATGAAAAACTGTTTTTT
cdr3_aa: CASRRTGAFDEKLFF

clone_size: many
d_call: .
v_call: TRBV5-1
j_call: TRBJ1-1
cdr3_nt: TGCGCCAGCAGCTTTGCGGGGGCCGGGAACACTGAAGCTTTCTTT
cdr3_aa: CASSFAGAGNTEAFF

clone_size: many
d_call: .
v_call: TRBV20-1
j_call: TRBJ2-5
cdr3_nt: TGCAGTGCTAGGGGAGGACTAAAAGAGACCCAGTACTTC
cdr3_aa: CSARGGLKETQYF

clone_size: many
d_call: .
v_call: TRBV5-6
j_call: TRBJ1-2
cdr3_nt: TGTGCCAGCAGCTTGGCGGGAAACCGCTATGGCTACACCTTC
cdr3_aa: CASSLAGNRYGYTF

clone_size: many
d_call: .
v_call: TRBV2
j_call: TRBJ1-5
cdr3_nt: TGTGCCAGCAGTGACGGGTCACTCTCTCAGCCCCAGCATTTT
cdr3_aa: CASSDGSLSQPQHF

clone_size: many
d_call: .
v_call: TRBV5-1
j_call: TRBJ1-2
cdr3_nt: TGCGCCAGCAGCTTGGACGGCAGAAGAGCCTATGGCTACACCTTC
cdr3_aa: CASSLDGRRAYGYTF

clone_size: many
d_call: .
v_call: TRBV20-1
j_call: TRBJ1-1
cdr3_nt: TGCAGTGCTAGAGTCCGGGGGATAAGCACTGAAGCTTTCTTT
cdr3_aa: CSARVRGISTEAFF

clone_size: many
d_call: .
v_call: TRBV20-1
j_call: TRBJ1-1
cdr3_nt: TGCAGTGCTAGGATCGATAGTCTCGGCACTGAAGCTTTCTTT
cdr3_aa: CSARIDSLGTEAFF

clone_size: many
d_call: .
v_call: TRBV6-6
j_call: TRBJ1-5
cdr3_nt: TGTGCCAGCAGTTACGAGGGTAGACAGCCCCAGCATTTT
cdr3_aa: CASSYEGRQPQHF

clone_size: many
d_call: .
v_call: TRBV5-5
j_call: TRBJ2-3
cdr3_nt: TGTGCCAGCAGCTTGGGACCCACAGATACGCAGTATTTT
cdr3_aa: CASSLGPTDTQYF

clone_size: many
d_call: TRBD1
v_call: TRBV6-2/TRBV6-3
j_call: TRBJ1-2
cdr3_nt: TGTGCCAGCAGGCCGACAGGGAACTATGGCTACACCTTC
cdr3_aa: CASRPTGNYGYTF

clone_size: few
d_call: .
v_call: TRBV5-1
j_call: TRBJ1-6
cdr3_nt: TGCGCCAGCAGCTGGGGACAAGGAGGGGGATCACCCCTCAACTTT
cdr3_aa: CASSWGQGGGSPLNF

clone_size: many
d_call: TRBD1
v_call: TRBV7-7
j_call: TRBJ2-5
cdr3_nt: TGTGCCAGCAGCGCCGACAGGGGAGCGGCCCAAGAGACCCAGTACTTC
cdr3_aa: CASSADRGAAQETQYF

clone_size: many
d_call: .
v_call: TRBV12-3/TRBV12-4
j_call: TRBJ2-7
cdr3_nt: TGTGCCAGCAGTTTTGCAGTGCACTACGAGCAGTACTTC
cdr3_aa: CASSFAVHYEQYF

clone_size: many
d_call: .
v_call: TRBV20-1
j_call: TRBJ2-3
cdr3_nt: TGCAGTGTCAAACGAAGGACCAGCACAGATACGCAGTATTTT
cdr3_aa: CSVKRRTSTDTQYF

clone_size: many
d_call: .
v_call: TRBV7-8
j_call: TRBJ1-5
cdr3_nt: TGTGCCAGCAGCTTCTCAGGTTTCAATCAGCCCCAGAATTTT
cdr3_aa: CASSFSGFNQPQNF

clone_size: few
d_call: .
v_call: TRBV5-1
j_call: TRBJ1-2
cdr3_nt: TGCGCCAGCAGCTTGGGACGGAACTATGGCTACACCTTC
cdr3_aa: CASSLGRNYGYTF

clone_size: many
d_call: TRBD1
v_call: TRBV5-1
j_call: TRBJ2-1
cdr3_nt: TGCGCCAGCGGAACACAGGGGACCTCCTACAATGAGCAGTTCTTC
cdr3_aa: CASGTQGTSYNEQFF

clone_size: many
d_call: .
v_call: TRBV5-1
j_call: TRBJ2-3
cdr3_nt: TGCGCCAGCAGCTGGTCGGGGGCGGGGTATTCAGATACGCAGTATTTT
cdr3_aa: CASSWSGAGYSDTQYF

clone_size: many
d_call: .
v_call: TRBV5-1
j_call: TRBJ1-5
cdr3_nt: TGCGCCAGCAGTCCGGGTGACAATCAGCCCCAGCATTTT
cdr3_aa: CASSPGDNQPQHF

clone_size: many
d_call: TRBD1
v_call: TRBV5-1
j_call: TRBJ2-3
cdr3_nt: TGCGCCAGCAGGGACCGGGACAGGGGTGAGGATACGCAGTATTTT
cdr3_aa: CASRDRDRGEDTQYF

clone_size: many
d_call: TRBD1
v_call: TRBV18
j_call: TRBJ2-2
cdr3_nt: TGTGCCAGCTCACCAGGGACAGGGGCGGCCACCGGGGAGCTGTTTTTT
cdr3_aa: CASSPGTGAATGELFF

clone_size: many
d_call: .
v_call: TRBV7-6
j_call: TRBJ2-2
cdr3_nt: TGTGCCAGCAGCTTAGTACGGGCAGCGAACACCGGGGAGCTGTTTTTT
cdr3_aa: CASSLVRAANTGELFF

clone_size: many
d_call: .
v_call: TRBV5-1
j_call: TRBJ1-1
cdr3_nt: TGCGCCAGCAGCTTGGGTGGGGCGTGGGCGAACACTGAAGCTTTCTTT
cdr3_aa: CASSLGGAWANTEAFF

clone_size: .
d_call: TRBD2
v_call: TRBV7-2
j_call: TRBJ2-2
cdr3_nt: TGTGCCAGCAGATCTAGCGGGGGGGCCAGGACCGGGGAGCTGTTTTTT
cdr3_aa: CASRSSGGARTGELFF

clone_size: many
d_call: TRBD1
v_call: TRBV28
j_call: TRBJ1-5
cdr3_nt: TGTGCCAGCAGTCTCGGGACAGGTAGAAGCAATCAGCCCCAGCATTTT
cdr3_aa: CASSLGTGRSNQPQHF

clone_size: few
d_call: .
v_call: TRBV9
j_call: TRBJ1-1
cdr3_nt: TGTGCCAGCAGCGTAGATGCCCGCACCGCCATGAACACTGAAGCTTTCTTT
cdr3_aa: CASSVDARTAMNTEAFF

clone_size: many
d_call: TRBD2
v_call: TRBV6-5
j_call: TRBJ2-3
cdr3_nt: TGTGCCAGCAGTCGGACTAGCGGGGCAGATACGCAGTATTTT
cdr3_aa: CASSRTSGADTQYF

clone_size: many
d_call: TRBD1
v_call: TRBV7-9
j_call: TRBJ2-1
cdr3_nt: TGTGCCAGCAGCCCAGTGAGGACAGGGGTGGACAATGAGCAGTTCTTC
cdr3_aa: CASSPVRTGVDNEQFF

clone_size: few
d_call: .
v_call: TRBV2
j_call: TRBJ2-6
cdr3_nt: TGTGCCAGCAGTGAGTGGTCCAGCGCCGGGGCCAACGTCCTGACTTTC
cdr3_aa: CASSEWSSAGANVLTF

clone_size: many
d_call: .
v_call: TRBV5-1
j_call: TRBJ2-3
cdr3_nt: TGCGCCAGCAGCACGGAGGGGATCCCGAGCACAGATACGCAGTATTTT
cdr3_aa: CASSTEGIPSTDTQYF

clone_size: many
d_call: TRBD1
v_call: TRBV7-8
j_call: TRBJ1-5
cdr3_nt: TGTGCCAGCAGCCTGTTTAAGGGACAGGCTTACAATCAGCCCCAGCATTTT
cdr3_aa: CASSLFKGQAYNQPQHF

clone_size: many
d_call: .
v_call: TRBV7-2
j_call: TRBJ2-7
cdr3_nt: TGTGCCAGCAGCTTAGGTCGGGGGCCATACTACGAGCAGTACTTC
cdr3_aa: CASSLGRGPYYEQYF

clone_size: many
d_call: .
v_call: TRBV7-8
j_call: TRBJ2-1
cdr3_nt: TGTGCCAGCAGCTTATTTCGCAATGAGCAGTTCTTC
cdr3_aa: CASSLFRNEQFF

clone_size: many
d_call: TRBD2
v_call: TRBV4-1
j_call: TRBJ2-1
cdr3_nt: TGCGCCAGCAGCCAAGTGGGACTAGTGCGAGATGAGCAGTTCTTC
cdr3_aa: CASSQVGLVRDEQFF

clone_size: many
d_call: .
v_call: TRBV27
j_call: TRBJ1-1
cdr3_nt: TGTGCCAGCAGTTTAAAGGAGAACACTGAAGCTTTCTTT
cdr3_aa: CASSLKENTEAFF

clone_size: many
d_call: .
v_call: TRBV5-1
j_call: TRBJ1-5
cdr3_nt: TGCGCCAGCAGCCCTGATTCTAGCGGGCAGCCCCAGCATTTT
cdr3_aa: CASSPDSSGQPQHF

clone_size: many
d_call: TRBD2
v_call: TRBV5-6
j_call: TRBJ2-1
cdr3_nt: TGTGCCAGCAGCTTGTTTGGGGCGAGCGGGGGTTATGAGCAGTTCTTC
cdr3_aa: CASSLFGASGGYEQFF

clone_size: .
d_call: .
v_call: TRBV28
j_call: TRBJ1-6
cdr3_nt: TGTGCCAGCAACCCGGCGCTTGAAAATTCACCCCTCCACTTT
cdr3_aa: CASNPALENSPLHF

clone_size: .
d_call: .
v_call: TRBV20-1
j_call: TRBJ1-6
cdr3_nt: TGCAGTGCTAGAGGTGGGATATATAATTCACCCCTCAACTTT
cdr3_aa: CSARGGIYNSPLNF

clone_size: .
d_call: .
v_call: TRBV12-3/TRBV12-4
j_call: TRBJ1-3
cdr3_nt: TGTGCCAGCAGTTATACAGCCTCTGGAAAAACCATATATTTT
cdr3_aa: CASSYTASGKTIYF

clone_size: many
d_call: .
v_call: TRBV29-1
j_call: TRBJ1-2
cdr3_nt: TGCAGCGTGCACGGGGTCCCCAACTATGGCTACACCTTC
cdr3_aa: CSVHGVPNYGYTF